The clone carrying this T cell receptor (beta chain) was found a few times. This sample stems from a study of sequential checkpoint blockade in melanoma. On the study more broadly: First-line arms were nivolumab then ipilimumab, or the reverse, randomized 1:1. Each arm's sequence ended with maintenance nivolumab.

This CDR3 is 13 amino acids long. The V and J ends lost 10 bases and 6 bases respectively, with 16 bases between them. CDR1 is LNHDA, CDR2 SQIVND, per germline (reference sequence). Clones were read by immunoSEQ multiplex PCR, and TCRdb kept only the in-frame ones, dropping some. The sample yields roughly 13,000 clones, around half seen once. Treatment: randomized to nivolumab then ipilimumab (arm A) or the reverse (arm B). The source was CD8+ T cells sorted from blood (inferred from file names), collected from a patient given nivolumab and ipilimumab in sequence. The chain uses TRBV19 and TRBJ1-5; maybe TRBD1 (5 bases). The receptor comes from a human donor with melanoma. The DNA for the CDR3 is TGTGCCATTCTTGGGGGGGGAGCTCAGCCCCAGCATTTT. The encoded protein is CAILGGGAQPQHF.